A single sample gave rise to the 30 T cell receptor beta chains below, sequenced in a study of technical replicates of blood from a few donors. Assay used: immunoSEQ multiplex PCR; TCRdb lists only in-frame clones, some missing. Of about 81,000 clones in the sample, around 96% were seen once. The sample taken for sequencing was T cells isolated from PBMCs. These receptors originate from a human donor in good health.

This chain links TRBV10-3 with TRBJ2-3; a possible D gene is TRBD2 (6 bases). CDR1 is ENHRY and CDR2 is SYGVKD in the germline V gene. V was cut by 1 base and J by 6 bases, with 14 bases left in between. The CDR3 extends over 15 amino acids. The CDR3 region has the DNA TGTGCCATCAGTGAGTTTTCGGGGGTGCGTGATACGCAGTATTTT. Amino acid sequence: CAISEFSGVRDTQYF.

The chain couples TRBV28 to TRBJ2-2; 9 nucleotides match TRBD1. Germline V gives CDR1 MDHEN, CDR2 SYDVKM. The CDR3 contains 16 residues. The V gene end was trimmed by 5 bases and the J gene end by 6 bases; junction bases not matched to a gene: 10. CDR3 in amino acids: CASSTRQGVDAGELFF. The DNA for the CDR3 is TGTGCCAGCAGTACCCGACAGGGGGTAGACGCCGGGGAGCTGTTTTTT.

This chain uses TRBV25-1 with TRBJ2-1, with 8 bases lining up with TRBD1. This CDR3 spans 15 amino acids. Germline CDR1 and CDR2: MGHDK and SYGVNS. Trimming at V came to 4 bases and at J to 5 bases, leaving 7 bases not matched to a gene. This CDR3 reads CASSGGWTGNNEQFF. The DNA for the CDR3 is TGTGCCAGCAGTGGGGGATGGACAGGGAACAATGAGCAGTTCTTC.

The chain employs TRBV9 and TRBJ1-2, with 7 nucleotides matching TRBD1. Germline CDR1 and CDR2: SGDLS and YYNGEE. J lost 4 bases, V lost 0 bases, and 6 bases had no gene match. This CDR3 is 15 amino acids long. CDR3 DNA sequence: TGTGCCAGCAGCGTAGATCCGACAGGGTTCTATGGCTACACCTTC. Its protein is CASSVDPTGFYGYTF.

The gene calls are TRBV7-2 and TRBJ2-7; D may be TRBD1 (6 bases). The germline V and J ends were trimmed by 8 bases and 2 bases, with 13 bases remaining between them. Germline lookup yields CDR1 SGHTA and CDR2 FQGNSA. CDR3 size: 13 residues. The CDR3 DNA reads as TGTGCCAGCGCGCGGACAGAGACCTACGAGCAGTACTTC. It encodes CASARTETYEQYF.

The V call is TRBV7-9, the J call TRBJ2-2; maybe TRBD2 (6 bases). With 5 bases removed from V and 0 bases from J, the gap between germline ends came to 10 bases. Germline V CDR1 and CDR2: SEHNR, FQNEAQ (reference sequence). The length of the CDR3 is 15 residues. CDR3 residues: CASSRLAANTGELFF. CDR3 bases: TGTGCCAGCAGCCGATTAGCGGCGAACACCGGGGAGCTGTTTTTT.

V usage is TRBV19 and J usage is TRBJ1-2; no clear D. Germline CDR1 is LNHDA and CDR2 is SQIVND (reference sequence). Deletions cut 3 bases from V and 7 bases from J, with 18 bases between. CDR3 length equals 15 residues. The CDR3, as DNA: TGTGCCAGTAGTATGAGACACCCTGATTTGGTTGGCTACACCTTC. It yields the protein CASSMRHPDLVGYTF.

This sequence joins TRBV6-4 and TRBJ2-1, with D perhaps TRBD2 (7 bases). The CDR3 loop spans 16 amino acids. Germline CDR1 is MRHNA and CDR2 is SNTAGT. Trimming took off 3 bases at V and 5 bases at J, with 17 bases between the two ends. CDR3 sequence: CASSEGGEGWDNEQFF. CDR3 bases: TGTGCCAGCAGTGAAGGGGGGGAAGGATGGGACAATGAGCAGTTCTTC.

V is TRBV4-2 and J is TRBJ1-2, with 7 bases matching TRBD1. The germline CDR1 and CDR2 sequences are LGHNA and YNFKEQ. The length of the CDR3 is 16 residues. Germline trimming cut 3 bases from V and 6 bases from J; bases unmatched to any gene: 13. Here the CDR3 reads CASSHDYNNRGNGYTF. The CDR3 region has the DNA TGTGCCAGCAGCCATGACTATAATAACAGGGGAAATGGCTACACCTTC.

The gene calls are TRBV7-8 and TRBJ2-2; D is uncertain. Trimming took off 5 bases at V and 7 bases at J, with 14 bases between the two ends. The CDR3 has 14 amino acids. CDR1 and CDR2 from the germline V gene are SGHVS and FQNEAQ. The DNA for the CDR3 is TGTGCCAGCAGCCCACCCGCGGCAGTCGGGGAGCTGTTTTTT. Protein product: CASSPPAAVGELFF.

As for this clone: An end of the junction differs from the germline gene, which may be a read error. Here the CDR3 reads CATSLFSGTSRHNEQFF. CDR3 coding DNA: TGTGCCACCTCACTCTTCTCCGGGACTAGCAGACACAATGAGCAGTTCTTC. The rearrangement joins TRBV18 to TRBJ2-1, with TRBD2 matching 9 bases. Germline values: CDR1 KGHSH, CDR2 LQKENI. The CDR3 is made up of 17 amino acids.

The J gene is TRBJ2-2, the V gene TRBV6-5; TRBD1 matches at 10 bases. Germline loops: CDR1 MNHEY, CDR2 SVGAGI. CDR3 size: 14 residues. V trimming: 7 bases; J trimming: 5 bases; junction bases outside the gene matches: 4. CDR3 sequence: CASTGTGETGELFF. DNA of the CDR3: TGTGCCAGCACTGGGACAGGGGAGACCGGGGAGCTGTTTTTT.

The chain combines TRBV28 with TRBJ2-1; 7 nucleotides match TRBD2. Looked up from germline, CDR1 is MDHEN and CDR2 is SYDVKM. V shed 9 bases and J 3 bases; nucleotides not matched to a gene: 8. The CDR3 is 14 amino acids. In nucleotides, the CDR3 is TGTGCCAGTCTGGGGGGGAGGGTCTACAATGAGCAGTTCTTC. This sequence encodes CASLGGRVYNEQFF.

A single count supports this clone. V usage is TRBV2 and J usage is TRBJ1-1; 8 nucleotides line up with TRBD1. The V segment lost 0 bases and the J segment 1 base; nucleotides outside the gene matches: 7. Germline CDR1 is SNHLY and CDR2 is FYNNEI. The CDR3 has 17 residues. DNA of the CDR3: TGTGCCAGCAGTGAAGCGGGAGGACAGGGAGGGAACACTGAAGCTTTCTTT. It specifies CASSEAGGQGGNTEAFF.

The chain has TRBV2 and TRBJ2-7; 12 nucleotides agree with TRBD2. CDR3 length: 15 amino acids. J gave up 4 bases and V 7 bases, and 8 bases lay outside the gene matches. The germline gives CDR1 SNHLY, CDR2 FYNNEI. CDR3: CASNGGLAGIYEQYF. DNA for the CDR3: TGTGCCAGCAATGGCGGACTAGCGGGGATATACGAGCAGTACTTC.

This clone was counted a few times. V gene TRBV7-9 combines with J gene TRBJ1-1, with D tentatively TRBD1 (5 bases). Trimming removed 2 bases from V and 8 bases from J, with 9 bases in between. The CDR3 covers 12 residues. Per germline, CDR1 SEHNR and CDR2 FQNEAQ (reference sequence). CDR3 region: CASSLTGLEAFF. CDR3 sequence (DNA): TGTGCCAGCAGCTTAACGGGACTAGAAGCTTTCTTT. The full variable domain, in which reference TRBV7-9 and TRBJ1-1 provide the parts outside the CDR3, is DTGVSQNPRHKITKRGQNVTFRCDPISEHNRLYWYRQTLGQGPEFLTYFQNEAQLEKSRLLSDRFSAERPKGSFSTLEIQRTEQGDSAMYLCASSLTGLEAFFGQGTRLTVV.

The chain recombines TRBV13 with TRBJ1-3, with 7 bases aligning to TRBD1. V shed 5 bases, J shed 4 bases, and the junction held 8 bases outside the gene matches. The CDR3 is 15 amino acids. Germline-derived CDR1 and CDR2 are PRHDT and FYEKMQ (reference sequence). The CDR3 is CASSQDRLPGNTIYF. CDR3 sequence (DNA): TGTGCCAGCAGCCAGGACAGGTTGCCCGGAAACACCATATATTTT.

The chain has TRBV28 and TRBJ1-4; no clear D. There are 14 residues in the CDR3. Germline V gene sequence: CDR1 MDHEN, CDR2 SYDVKM. The V and J ends lost 6 bases and 0 bases respectively, with 8 bases between them. The CDR3 loop is CASSHPTTNEKLFF. The CDR3 DNA is TGTGCCAGCAGCCACCCTACAACTAATGAAAAACTGTTTTTT.

The chain combines TRBV11-3 with TRBJ2-2; TRBD1 matches at 8 bases. Germline V gene sequence: CDR1 SGHNT, CDR2 YENEEA. With 6 bases clipped from V and 0 bases from J, the junction kept 3 bases outside the gene matches. This CDR3 region has 15 residues. The CDR3 here is CASRRQGTNTGELFF. CDR3 sequence (DNA): TGTGCCAGCAGAAGACAGGGGACGAACACCGGGGAGCTGTTTTTT.

The V and J genes are TRBV7-2 and TRBJ2-5, with 10 bases fitting TRBD2. V shed 0 bases, J shed 4 bases, and the junction held 11 bases outside the gene matches. Per germline, CDR1 SGHTA and CDR2 FQGNSA. CDR3 length: 18 residues. CDR3 residues: CASSLASRTSGVIETQYF. The DNA for the CDR3 is TGTGCCAGCAGCTTAGCGAGCAGGACTAGCGGTGTAATAGAGACCCAGTACTTC.

The chain has TRBV5-1 and TRBJ2-7, with TRBD2 matching over 7 bases. The CDR3 contains 16 residues. CDR1 and CDR2 from the germline V gene are SGHRS and YFSETQ. V was clipped by 0 bases and J by 6 bases; unmatched bases: 12. The CDR3, as DNA: TGCGCCAGCAGCTTGGCCGGGACTACCTTCGGGGTCGAGCAGTACTTC. This translates into CASSLAGTTFGVEQYF.

This rearrangement joins TRBV2 to TRBJ1-5, with 9 bases identical to TRBD1. Germline V CDR1 and CDR2: SNHLY, FYNNEI. This CDR3 comprises 15 residues. The V and J ends lost 6 bases and 1 base, in that order; junction bases with no gene match: 4. This chain's CDR3 is CASRVGQGSNQPQHF. DNA of the CDR3: TGTGCCAGCAGGGTTGGACAGGGGAGCAATCAGCCCCAGCATTTT.

This rearrangement joins TRBV28 to TRBJ2-1; TRBD1 aligns across 9 bases. The CDR3 consists of 15 residues. V lost 8 bases, J lost 5 bases, and 10 bases stayed unmatched. Germline V gene data show CDR1 as MDHEN and CDR2 as SYDVKM. CDR3 sequence (DNA): TGTGCCAGCCAAACGGCGGGACAGGGAGACAATGAGCAGTTCTTC. It translates to CASQTAGQGDNEQFF.

The chain is built from TRBV30 and TRBJ1-2; TRBD1 agrees at 8 bases. Germline assignment: CDR1 GTSNPN and CDR2 SVGIG (reference sequence). Losses at the gene ends were 5 bases for V and 6 bases for J; bases not matched to a gene: 5. The CDR3 extends over 12 amino acids. CDR3 sequence reads: CAWAKTGDGYTF. The CDR3 DNA reads as TGTGCCTGGGCAAAGACAGGGGATGGCTACACCTTC.

The chain is built from TRBV27 and TRBJ2-1; no clear D. The germline V and J ends were trimmed by 2 bases and 7 bases, with 9 bases remaining between them. CDR1 is MNHEY, CDR2 SMNVEV, per germline (reference sequence). This CDR3 region has 13 residues. The CDR3 here is CASSLMRHNEQFF. CDR3 in DNA: TGTGCCAGCAGTTTAATGCGACATAATGAGCAGTTCTTC.

J is TRBJ2-2 and V is TRBV7-2; D possibly corresponds to TRBD1 (6 bases). Trimming removed 1 base at V and 5 bases at J, with 17 bases between. CDR1 and CDR2 from the germline V gene are SGHTA and FQGNSA. The CDR3 spans 17 residues. The CDR3 loop reads CASSLDPGGLDTGELFF. Here the CDR3 DNA reads TGTGCCAGCAGCTTAGATCCTGGGGGCCTGGATACCGGGGAGCTGTTTTTT.

The chain recombines TRBV4-1 with TRBJ1-1; possible D gene TRBD1, 6 bases. This CDR3 spans 16 amino acids. V dropped 1 base and J dropped 0 bases, with 12 bases sitting between them. Germline V gene sequence: CDR1 MGHRA, CDR2 YSYEKL. Here the CDR3 reads CASSQGGQTVNTEAFF. The DNA for the CDR3 is TGCGCCAGCAGCCAAGGGGGACAAACTGTGAACACTGAAGCTTTCTTT.

V is TRBV6-1 and J is TRBJ2-1; TRBD2 agrees at 9 bases. V shed 0 bases, J shed 7 bases, and the junction held 4 bases outside the gene matches. The CDR3 runs to 15 residues. The germline V gene has CDR1 MNHNS and CDR2 SASEGT. The CDR3, as DNA: TGTGCCAGCAGTGAAGCAAGCGGGGGGCGAAATGAGCAGTTCTTC. It yields the protein CASSEASGGRNEQFF.

V and J are TRBV5-6 and TRBJ1-2; D is ambiguous. Germline V CDR1 and CDR2: SGHDT, YYEEEE. V shed 9 bases and J shed 1 base, with 16 bases lying between them. This CDR3 comprises 14 residues. The CDR3: CATSEEGYNYGYTF. CDR3 nucleotide sequence: TGTGCCACCAGTGAGGAGGGTTATAACTATGGCTACACCTTC. The complete variable domain, with remaining parts taken from reference TRBV5-6 and TRBJ1-2, reads DAGVTQSPTHLIKTRGQQVTLRCSPKSGHDTVSWYQQALGQGPQFIFQYYEEEERQRGNFPDRFSGHQFPNYSSELNVNALLLGDSALYLCATSEEGYNYGYTFGSGTRLTVV.

The J gene is TRBJ2-3, the V gene TRBV6-1, with a tentative D call TRBD1 (5 bases). V lost 0 bases, J lost 0 bases, and 13 bases lay in between. The CDR3 consists of 17 residues. The germline V gene encodes CDR1 MNHNS and CDR2 SASEGT. CDR3 residues: CASSEAKGPASTDTQYF. In nucleotides, the CDR3 is TGTGCCAGCAGTGAAGCAAAGGGGCCCGCGAGCACAGATACGCAGTATTTT.